These 25 T cell receptor beta chains were all obtained from the same sample, sequenced in a study of PD-L1 blockade in urothelial cancer. Data came from immunoSEQ multiplex PCR; TCRdb stores just in-frame clones and leaves some out. The table shows 30,000 to 40,000 clones, with roughly 38% occurring only once. Here the sequenced sample was tumor tissue, taken before atezolizumab (anti-PD-L1) treatment. These receptors were taken from a man aged 60 to 75 with urothelial cancer.

This clone was observed many times. This chain uses TRBV11-3 with TRBJ1-4; TRBD1 matches 7 bases. Germline CDR1 is SGHNT and CDR2 is YENEEA. Germline trimming cut 5 bases from V and 0 bases from J; bases unmatched to any gene: 3. The CDR3 consists of 15 residues. The CDR3 nucleotides are TGTGCCAGCAGCAGGCAGGGGGCAACTAATGAAAAACTGTTTTTT. This sequence encodes CASSRQGATNEKLFF. Combining the CDR3 with reference TRBV11-3 and TRBJ1-4 gives the whole variable domain EAGVVQSPRYKIIEKKQPVAFWCNPISGHNTLYWYLQNLGQGPELLIRYENEEAVDDSQLPKDRFSAERLKGVDSTLKIQPAELGDSAVYLCASSRQGATNEKLFFGSGTQLSVL.

There are a few counts of this clone. The gene calls are TRBV18 and TRBJ2-3; the match to TRBD1 covers 9 bases. Trimming cost V 3 bases and J 4 bases; bases outside gene matches: 5. Germline V CDR1 and CDR2: KGHSH, LQKENI. The CDR3 has 15 amino acids. CDR3 nucleotide sequence: TGTGCCAGCTCACCGGTAGGGACAGGGCCAGATACGCAGTATTTT. Translated, it gives CASSPVGTGPDTQYF.

V gene TRBV29-1 combines with J gene TRBJ1-2; D uncertain. The germline CDR1 and CDR2 sequences are SQVTM and ANQGSEA. The length of the CDR3 is 13 residues. Trimming removed 2 bases from V and 7 bases from J, with 14 bases in between. CDR3 nucleotides: TGCAGCGTTGAACCCATCGGCCGAGGTGGCTACACCTTC. Translation: CSVEPIGRGGYTF.

The gene calls are TRBV19 and TRBJ2-3; 9 bases align to TRBD2. CDR3 length: 14 residues. Germline values: CDR1 LNHDA, CDR2 SQIVND (reference sequence). V lost 3 bases to trimming and J lost 7 bases; unmatched junction nucleotides: 5. CDR3 protein: CASSMERGAYTQYF. As DNA, the CDR3 is TGTGCCAGTAGTATGGAGCGGGGGGCGTATACGCAGTATTTT.

V and J are TRBV11-3 and TRBJ2-2; D unclear. With 2 bases removed from V and 6 bases from J, the gap between germline ends came to 10 bases. CDR1 and CDR2 from the germline V gene are SGHNT and YENEEA. This CDR3 is built from 14 residues. The CDR3 spells CASSLYSGPGELFF. The CDR3 nucleotides are TGTGCCAGCAGCTTATATTCCGGTCCCGGGGAGCTGTTTTTT. The full variable domain, its missing parts supplied by reference TRBV11-3 and TRBJ2-2, is EAGVVQSPRYKIIEKKQPVAFWCNPISGHNTLYWYLQNLGQGPELLIRYENEEAVDDSQLPKDRFSAERLKGVDSTLKIQPAELGDSAVYLCASSLYSGPGELFFGEGSRLTVL.

The V and J genes are TRBV19 and TRBJ1-1; D is undetermined. Germline assignment: CDR1 LNHDA and CDR2 SQIVND (reference sequence). This CDR3 has 15 amino acids. With 2 bases removed from V and 1 base from J, the gap between germline ends came to 11 bases. DNA of the CDR3: TGTGCCAGTAGTATACAGGTACAACAGAACACTGAAGCTTTCTTT. Its translation: CASSIQVQQNTEAFF.

The CDR3 region has the DNA TGTGCCAGCTCACCACCGAGAAGGGGTTTTGGCAATGAGCAGTTCTTC. Translated, it gives CASSPPRRGFGNEQFF. The gene calls are TRBV18 and TRBJ2-1; D perhaps matches TRBD1 (5 bases). The CDR3 runs to 16 residues. Germline CDR1 reads KGHSH; CDR2 reads LQKENI. The V end lost 0 bases, the J end lost 6 bases, and 15 bases lay between the germline ends.

The chain joins TRBV29-1 to TRBJ1-5; D uncertain. V was pared by 4 bases and J by 2 bases, with 15 bases between. Germline V gene data show CDR1 as SQVTM and CDR2 as ANQGSEA. The CDR3 consists of 15 residues. DNA for the CDR3: TGCAGCGTTGGAGATGGGGTTTTGGGCAATCAGCCCCAGCATTTT. This translates into CSVGDGVLGNQPQHF.

The chain combines TRBV11-3 with TRBJ2-1; no definite D call. The CDR3 is 15 residues long. Trimming left V 5 bases short and J 0 bases short, with 11 bases between. Germline V lookup: CDR1 SGHNT, CDR2 YENEEA. CDR3 sequence: CASSHGESSYNEQFF. CDR3 nucleotide sequence: TGTGCCAGCAGCCATGGCGAGAGCTCCTACAATGAGCAGTTCTTC. The variable domain in full, with the rest retrieved from reference TRBV11-3 and TRBJ2-1, is EAGVVQSPRYKIIEKKQPVAFWCNPISGHNTLYWYLQNLGQGPELLIRYENEEAVDDSQLPKDRFSAERLKGVDSTLKIQPAELGDSAVYLCASSHGESSYNEQFFGPGTRLTVL.

This clone has a count of ten or more. The V call is TRBV6-8, the J call TRBJ1-2; no clear D gene. Germline values: CDR1 MNHGY, CDR2 SAAAGT. This CDR3 has 13 residues. The V end lost 11 bases, the J end lost 3 bases, and 16 bases lay between the germline ends. CDR3 region: CAGGSTSDYGYTF. DNA of the CDR3: TGTGCCGGAGGGTCGACCTCCGACTATGGCTACACCTTC.

This clone was seen ten or more times. The chain has TRBV4-1 and TRBJ1-4; tentatively, D is TRBD1 (5 bases). The length of the CDR3 is 16 residues. CDR1 MGHRA and CDR2 YSYEKL come from the germline V gene. Trimming removed 2 bases from V and 5 bases from J, with 15 bases in between. DNA for the CDR3: TGCGCCAGCAGCCAACCGATCGGGACGGGAAATGAAAAACTGTTTTTT. The encoded protein is CASSQPIGTGNEKLFF.

The J gene is TRBJ2-7, the V gene TRBV10-3; 7 positions match TRBD2. This CDR3 is built from 13 residues. V dropped 11 bases and J dropped 6; count of bases not matched to a gene: 13. The germline CDR1 and CDR2 sequences are ENHRY and SYGVKD. CDR3 loop: CASRERGRREQYF. The DNA for the CDR3 is TGTGCCTCCAGGGAGCGGGGACGACGCGAGCAGTACTTC.

The chain carries TRBV18 and TRBJ2-1; 7 bases map to TRBD1. The V and J ends lost 1 base and 9 bases, in that order; junction bases with no gene match: 6. The germline V gene has CDR1 KGHSH and CDR2 LQKENI. The CDR3 extends over 14 amino acids. CDR3 nucleotides: TGTGCCAGCTCACCACAGAGACAGGGTAGTGAGCAGTTCTTC. Its translation is CASSPQRQGSEQFF.

The chain carries TRBV6-8 and TRBJ2-1; tentatively, D is TRBD1 (5 bases). The CDR3 covers 12 residues. Between the trimmed V and J ends, which lost 5 bases and 10 bases, there was a span of 12 bases. Germline assignment: CDR1 MNHGY and CDR2 SAAAGT. CDR3 region: CASSQGRVEQFF. The CDR3 region has the DNA TGTGCCAGCAGTCAGGGTCGGGTGGAGCAGTTCTTC.

The CDR3 bases are TGTGCCAGTATCATATCCCCGAGAGGCGGGAGGTCCCCGGGTGAGCAGTACTTC. Its translation is CASIISPRGGRSPGEQYF. The chain uses TRBV19 and TRBJ2-7; 8 bases fit TRBD2. The CDR3 runs to 18 residues. The V gene end was trimmed by 7 bases and the J gene end by 7 bases; junction bases not matched to a gene: 24. Germline CDR1 is LNHDA and CDR2 is SQIVND (reference sequence).

V is TRBV19 and J is TRBJ1-5; D unclear. CDR3 length equals 14 residues. Trimming took off 5 bases at V and 4 bases at J, with 12 bases between the two ends. CDR1 is LNHDA, CDR2 SQIVND, per germline (reference sequence). CDR3 DNA sequence: TGTGCCAGTAGTTCCCCATCCCGGAATCAGCCCCAGCATTTT. This encodes CASSSPSRNQPQHF.

The V gene is TRBV6-8, the J gene TRBJ1-3; D is unclear. The CDR3 runs to 17 residues. Germline V gives CDR1 MNHGY, CDR2 SAAAGT. The V end lost 2 bases, the J end lost 0 bases, and 14 bases lay between the germline ends. CDR3 in amino acids: CASSYRWSAASGNTIYF. Written as DNA, the CDR3 is TGTGCCAGCAGTTACCGGTGGTCGGCAGCCTCTGGAAACACCATATATTTT.

The CDR3 DNA reads as TGTGCCACCAGCAGAGGTAGGGCGACAGCCAAAAACATTCAGTACTTC. It codes for CATSRGRATAKNIQYF. V usage is TRBV15 and J usage is TRBJ2-4; D remains ambiguous. CDR1 is LNHNV, CDR2 YYDKDF, per germline (reference sequence). V was cut by 1 base and J by 0 bases, with 10 bases left in between. The CDR3 totals 16 residues.

V gene TRBV10-2 combines with J gene TRBJ2-7; TRBD1 might be the D (6 bases). The V and J ends lost 5 bases and 3 bases respectively, with 8 bases between them. Per the germline V gene, CDR1 is WSHSY and CDR2 is SAAADI. This CDR3 is built from 12 residues. The CDR3 protein is CASSQQGYEQYF. The CDR3 DNA reads TGCGCCAGCAGTCAACAGGGCTACGAGCAGTACTTC.

The V gene is TRBV18, the J gene TRBJ1-5, with D uncertain. V lost 5 bases and J lost 7, with 9 bases in between. The germline V gene has CDR1 KGHSH and CDR2 LQKENI. The CDR3 spans 12 residues. In DNA, the CDR3 is TGTGCCAGCTCAAGATCCGACCAGCCCCAGCATTTT. It specifies CASSRSDQPQHF. The full variable domain, completed using reference TRBV18 and TRBJ1-5, is NAGVMQNPRHLVRRRGQEARLRCSPMKGHSHVYWYRQLPEEGLKFMVYLQKENIIDESGMPKERFSAEFPKEGPSILRIQQVVRGDSAAYFCASSRSDQPQHFGDGTRLSIL.

CDR3 nucleotide sequence: TGTGCCAGCAGCCGTGCGGGGGCTGGTCAGCCCCAGCATTTT. Protein: CASSRAGAGQPQHF. The V gene is TRBV28, the J gene TRBJ1-5; a possible D gene is TRBD1 (6 bases). V lost 6 bases and J lost 6, with 15 bases in between. The CDR3 has 14 amino acids. Germline-derived CDR1 and CDR2 are MDHEN and SYDVKM.

V usage is TRBV11-3 and J usage is TRBJ1-1, with TRBD1 matching 7 bases. V shed 5 bases and J 4 bases; nucleotides not matched to a gene: 7. In germline, CDR1 is SGHNT, CDR2 YENEEA. The length of the CDR3 is 14 residues. The CDR3 DNA reads TGTGCCAGCAGCCAGGACCCAGGGGGCACTGAAGCTTTCTTT. Encoded protein: CASSQDPGGTEAFF.

V is TRBV28 and J is TRBJ2-1; TRBD2 matches 10 bases. This CDR3 comprises 14 residues. The germline V gene has CDR1 MDHEN and CDR2 SYDVKM. After removal of 6 bases from V and 7 bases from J, the junction contained 6 bases not matched to a gene. The CDR3 here is CASRTSGLSNEQFF. The CDR3 nucleotides are TGTGCCAGCAGGACTAGCGGGTTATCGAATGAGCAGTTCTTC.

There are a few counts of this clone. This rearrangement joins TRBV29-1 to TRBJ2-7, with TRBD2 matching 8 bases. Per the germline V gene, CDR1 is SQVTM and CDR2 is ANQGSEA. J gave up 5 bases and V 0 bases, and 3 bases lay outside the gene matches. This CDR3 has 13 residues. The CDR3 sequence: CSVEEGLVDEQYF. In DNA form, the CDR3 reads TGCAGCGTTGAAGAGGGACTAGTTGACGAGCAGTACTTC.

This clone was counted many times. The chain carries TRBV6-8 and TRBJ1-2; D ambiguous. Trimming left V 6 bases short and J 1 base short, with 18 bases between. This CDR3 has 16 residues. CDR1 is MNHGY, CDR2 SAAAGT, per germline. The DNA of the CDR3 is TGTGCCAGCAGGTTCCGTGGAGTCCGTAATAACTATGGCTACACCTTC. Translation gives CASRFRGVRNNYGYTF.